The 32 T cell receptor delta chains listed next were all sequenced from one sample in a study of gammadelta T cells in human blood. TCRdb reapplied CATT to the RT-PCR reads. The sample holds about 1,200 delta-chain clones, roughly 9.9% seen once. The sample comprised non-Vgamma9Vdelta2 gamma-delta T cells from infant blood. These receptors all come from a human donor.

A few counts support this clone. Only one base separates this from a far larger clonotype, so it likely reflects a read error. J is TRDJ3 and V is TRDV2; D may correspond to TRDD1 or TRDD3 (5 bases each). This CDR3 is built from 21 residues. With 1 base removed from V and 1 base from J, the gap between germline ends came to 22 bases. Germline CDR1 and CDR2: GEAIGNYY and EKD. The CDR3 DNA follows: TGTGCCTGTGACACATCTGGGTCATATCTAATAGGATCCTGGGACACCCGACAGATGTTTTTC. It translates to CACDTSGSYLIGSWDTRQMFF.

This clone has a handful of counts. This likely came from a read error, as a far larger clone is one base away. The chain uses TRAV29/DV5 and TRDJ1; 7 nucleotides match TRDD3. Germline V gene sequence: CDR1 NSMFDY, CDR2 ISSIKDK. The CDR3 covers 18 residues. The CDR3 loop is CAASAGSTGDPYTDKPIF. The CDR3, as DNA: TGTGCAGCAAGCGCGGGGAGTACTGGGGATCCGTACACCGATAAACCCATCTTT.

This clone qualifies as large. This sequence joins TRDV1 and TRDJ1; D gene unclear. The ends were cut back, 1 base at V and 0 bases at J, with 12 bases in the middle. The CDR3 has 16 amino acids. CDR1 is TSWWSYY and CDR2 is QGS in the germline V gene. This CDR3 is CALGEPVVRNTDKLIF. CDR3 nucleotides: TGTGCTCTTGGGGAACCTGTCGTTAGGAACACCGATAAACTCATCTTT.

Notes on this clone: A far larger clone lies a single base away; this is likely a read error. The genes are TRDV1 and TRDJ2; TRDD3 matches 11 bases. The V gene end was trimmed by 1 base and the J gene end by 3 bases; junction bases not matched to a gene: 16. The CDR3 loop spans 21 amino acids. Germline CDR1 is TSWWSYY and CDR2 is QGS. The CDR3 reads CALGEPHSTAGGYLMTAQLFF. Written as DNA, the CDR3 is TGTGCTCTTGGGGAACCCCATTCTACGGCTGGGGGATACCTCATGACAGCACAACTCTTCTTT.

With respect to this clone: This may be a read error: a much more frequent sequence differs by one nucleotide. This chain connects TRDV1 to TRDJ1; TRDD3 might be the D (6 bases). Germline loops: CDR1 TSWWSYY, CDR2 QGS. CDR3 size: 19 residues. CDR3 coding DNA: TGTGCTCTTGGGGAAAAGTTCTACCAAAGGGCTGGGGACCCCGATAAAATCATCTTT. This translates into CALGEKFYQRAGDPDKIIF.

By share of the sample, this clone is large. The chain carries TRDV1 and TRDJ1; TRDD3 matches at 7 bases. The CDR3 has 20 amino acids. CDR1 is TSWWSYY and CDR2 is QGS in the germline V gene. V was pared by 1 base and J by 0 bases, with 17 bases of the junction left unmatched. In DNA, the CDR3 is TGTGCTCTTGGGGAACGCTCCTCAGTACTGGGGACCCTGTACACCGATAAACTCATCTTT. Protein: CALGERSSVLGTLYTDKLIF.

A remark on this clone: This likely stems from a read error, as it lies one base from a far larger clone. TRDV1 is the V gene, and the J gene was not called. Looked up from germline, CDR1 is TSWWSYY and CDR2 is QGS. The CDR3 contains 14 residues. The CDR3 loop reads CALGFCWYTDKPIF. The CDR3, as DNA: TGTGCTCTTGGTTTCTGTTGGTACACCGATAAACCCATCTTT.

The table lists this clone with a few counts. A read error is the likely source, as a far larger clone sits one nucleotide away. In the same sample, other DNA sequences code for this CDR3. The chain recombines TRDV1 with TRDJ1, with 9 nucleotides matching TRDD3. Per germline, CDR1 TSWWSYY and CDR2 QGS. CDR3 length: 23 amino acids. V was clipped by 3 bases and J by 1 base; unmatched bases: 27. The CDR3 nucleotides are TGTGCTCTTGGGGACCCTGCCTTCCCCGTTCCTAGGTCAGGGGGATACTTCACCGATAAACTCATCTTT. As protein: CALGDPAFPVPRSGGYFTDKLIF.

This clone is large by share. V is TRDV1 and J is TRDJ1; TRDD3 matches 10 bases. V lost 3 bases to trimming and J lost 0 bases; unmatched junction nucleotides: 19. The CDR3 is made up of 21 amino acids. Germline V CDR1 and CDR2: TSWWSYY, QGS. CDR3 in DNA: TGTGCTCTTGGGGATCCTCGTCCCTTCTACTGGGGGATCACGGACACCGATAAACTCATCTTT. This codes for CALGDPRPFYWGITDTDKLIF.

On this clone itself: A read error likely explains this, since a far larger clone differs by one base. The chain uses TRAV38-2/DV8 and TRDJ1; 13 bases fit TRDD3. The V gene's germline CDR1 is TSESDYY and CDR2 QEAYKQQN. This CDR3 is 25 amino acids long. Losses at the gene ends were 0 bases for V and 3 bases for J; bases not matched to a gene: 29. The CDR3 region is CAYRSEPSVLGDTEKEPIYPDKLIF. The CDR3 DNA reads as TGTGCTTATAGGAGCGAGCCTAGTGTACTGGGGGATACGGAGAAAGAGCCCATTTACCCCGATAAACTCATCTTT.

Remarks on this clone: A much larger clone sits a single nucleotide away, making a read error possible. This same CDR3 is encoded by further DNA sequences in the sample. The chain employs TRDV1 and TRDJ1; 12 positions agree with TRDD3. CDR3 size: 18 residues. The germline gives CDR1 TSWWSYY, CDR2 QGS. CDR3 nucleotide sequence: TGTGCCCTTGGGGAAGTAGGAGCATTACTGGGGGATACTGGTAAACTCATCTTT. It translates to CALGEVGALLGDTGKLIF.

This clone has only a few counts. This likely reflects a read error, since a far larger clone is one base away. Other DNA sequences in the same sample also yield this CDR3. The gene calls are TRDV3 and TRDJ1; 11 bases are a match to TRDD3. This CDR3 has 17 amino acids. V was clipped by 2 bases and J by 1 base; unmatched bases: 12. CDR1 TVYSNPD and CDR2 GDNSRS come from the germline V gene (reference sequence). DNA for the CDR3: TGTGCCTTTGTTTCCTACTGGGGGATAGTGTTCACCGATAAACTCATCTTT. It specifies CAFVSYWGIVFTDKLIF.

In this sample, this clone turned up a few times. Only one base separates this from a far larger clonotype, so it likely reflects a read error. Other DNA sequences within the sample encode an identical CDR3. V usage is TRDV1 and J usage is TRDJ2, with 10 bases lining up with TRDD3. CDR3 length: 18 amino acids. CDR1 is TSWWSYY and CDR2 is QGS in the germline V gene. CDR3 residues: CALGEDPFLWGITAQLFF. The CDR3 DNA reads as TGTGCTCTTGGGGAAGATCCCTTCCTCTGGGGGATAACAGCGCAACTCTTCTTT.

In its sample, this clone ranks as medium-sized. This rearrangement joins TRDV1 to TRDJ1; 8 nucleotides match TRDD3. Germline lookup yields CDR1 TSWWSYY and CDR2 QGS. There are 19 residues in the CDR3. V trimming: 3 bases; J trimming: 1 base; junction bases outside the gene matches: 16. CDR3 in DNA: TGTGCTCTTGGGGATCTCTCCTACTTACTGGGGGCCTTCACCGATAAACTCATCTTT. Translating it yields CALGDLSYLLGAFTDKLIF.

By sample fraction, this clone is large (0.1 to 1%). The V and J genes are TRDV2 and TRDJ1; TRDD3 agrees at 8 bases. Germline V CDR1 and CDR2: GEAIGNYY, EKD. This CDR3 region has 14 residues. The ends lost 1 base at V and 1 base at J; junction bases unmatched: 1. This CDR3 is CACDTGGSTDKLIF. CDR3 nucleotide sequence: TGTGCCTGTGACACTGGGGGATCCACCGATAAACTCATCTTT.

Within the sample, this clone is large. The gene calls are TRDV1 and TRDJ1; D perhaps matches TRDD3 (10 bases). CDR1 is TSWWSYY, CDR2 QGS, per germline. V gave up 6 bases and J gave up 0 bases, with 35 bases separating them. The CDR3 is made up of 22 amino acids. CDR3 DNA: TGTGCTCTTGGCCTACGACCCTTCCTACCCTGGGGGATAGTTCCGTACACCGATAAACTCATCTTT. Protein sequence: CALGLRPFLPWGIVPYTDKLIF.

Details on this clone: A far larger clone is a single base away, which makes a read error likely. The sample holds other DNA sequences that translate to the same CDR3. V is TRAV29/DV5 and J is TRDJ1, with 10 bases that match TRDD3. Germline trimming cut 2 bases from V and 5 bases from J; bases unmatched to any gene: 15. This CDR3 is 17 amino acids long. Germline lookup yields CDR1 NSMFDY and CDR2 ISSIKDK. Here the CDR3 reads CAASALPTYWGMDKLIF. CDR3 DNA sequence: TGTGCAGCAAGTGCGCTTCCTACCTACTGGGGGATGGATAAACTCATCTTT.

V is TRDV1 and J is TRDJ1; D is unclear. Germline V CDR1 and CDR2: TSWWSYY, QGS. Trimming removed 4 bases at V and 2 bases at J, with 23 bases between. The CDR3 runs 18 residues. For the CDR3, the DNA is TGTGCTCTTGGGGCGAACGATGGGCCTATGAGAAAGACCGATAAACTCATCTTT. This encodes CALGANDGPMRKTDKLIF.

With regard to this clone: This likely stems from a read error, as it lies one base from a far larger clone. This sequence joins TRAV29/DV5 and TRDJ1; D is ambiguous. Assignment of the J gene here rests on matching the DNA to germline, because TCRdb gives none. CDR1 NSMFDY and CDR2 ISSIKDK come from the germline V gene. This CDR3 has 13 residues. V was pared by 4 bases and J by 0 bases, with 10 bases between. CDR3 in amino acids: CAAHGAYTDKLIF. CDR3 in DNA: TGTGCAGCACATGGTGCGTACACCGATAAACTCATCTTT.

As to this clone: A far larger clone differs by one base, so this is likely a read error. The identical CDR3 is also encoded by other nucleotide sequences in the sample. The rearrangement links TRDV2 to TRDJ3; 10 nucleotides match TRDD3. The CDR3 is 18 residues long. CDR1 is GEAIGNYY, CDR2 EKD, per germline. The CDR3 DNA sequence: TGTGCCTGTGACTTTGGTGGGGGATACATAAGGGACACGCGACAGATGTTTTTC. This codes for CACDFGGGYIRDTRQMFF.

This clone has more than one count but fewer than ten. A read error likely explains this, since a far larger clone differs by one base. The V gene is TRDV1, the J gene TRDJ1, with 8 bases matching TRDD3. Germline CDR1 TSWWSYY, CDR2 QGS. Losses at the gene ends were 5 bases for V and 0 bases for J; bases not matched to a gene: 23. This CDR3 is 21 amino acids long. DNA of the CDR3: TGTGCTCTTGGGAAATGTGCCCCCTTTACTGGGGGCCCCTTCTACACCGATAAACTCATCTTT. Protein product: CALGKCAPFTGGPFYTDKLIF.

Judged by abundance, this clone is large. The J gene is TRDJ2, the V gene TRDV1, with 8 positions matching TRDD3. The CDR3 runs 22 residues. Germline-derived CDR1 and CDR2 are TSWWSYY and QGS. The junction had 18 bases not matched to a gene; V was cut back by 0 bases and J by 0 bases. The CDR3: CALGELPLPWGTLAALTAQLFF. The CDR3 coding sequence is TGTGCTCTTGGGGAACTCCCCCTCCCCTGGGGGACACTCGCCGCTTTGACAGCACAACTCTTCTTT.

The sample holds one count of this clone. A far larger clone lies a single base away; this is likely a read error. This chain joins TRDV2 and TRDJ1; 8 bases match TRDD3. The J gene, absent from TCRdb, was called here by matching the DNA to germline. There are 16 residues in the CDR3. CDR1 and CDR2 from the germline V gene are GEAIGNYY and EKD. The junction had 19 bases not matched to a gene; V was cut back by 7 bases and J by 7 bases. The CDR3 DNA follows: TGTGCCTGCGCCTCCCGGCGACTGGGGGTTTGGGGTAAACTCATCTTT. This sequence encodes CACASRRLGVWGKLIF.

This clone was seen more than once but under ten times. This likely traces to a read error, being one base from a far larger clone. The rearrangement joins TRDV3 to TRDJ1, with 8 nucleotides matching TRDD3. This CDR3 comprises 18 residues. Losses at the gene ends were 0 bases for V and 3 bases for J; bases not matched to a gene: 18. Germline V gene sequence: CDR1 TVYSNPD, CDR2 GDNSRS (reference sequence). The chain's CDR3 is CAFRWSYVGGSASDKLIF. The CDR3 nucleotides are TGTGCCTTTAGGTGGTCCTACGTTGGGGGATCTGCCTCCGATAAACTCATCTTT.

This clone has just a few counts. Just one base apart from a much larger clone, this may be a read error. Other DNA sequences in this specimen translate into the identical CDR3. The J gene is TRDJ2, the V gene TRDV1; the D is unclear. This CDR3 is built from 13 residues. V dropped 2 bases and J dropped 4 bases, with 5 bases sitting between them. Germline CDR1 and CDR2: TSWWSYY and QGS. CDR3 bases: TGTGCTCTTGGGGAAGGATGGACAGCACAACTCTTCTTT. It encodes CALGEGWTAQLFF.

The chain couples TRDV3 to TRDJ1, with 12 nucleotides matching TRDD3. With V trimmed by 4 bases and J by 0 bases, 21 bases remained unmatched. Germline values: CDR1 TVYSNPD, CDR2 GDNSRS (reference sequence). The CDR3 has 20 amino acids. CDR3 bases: TGTGCCTCCCTTCTGTCTACGAGTACTGGGGGATACTACTACACCGATAAACTCATCTTT. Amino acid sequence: CASLLSTSTGGYYYTDKLIF.

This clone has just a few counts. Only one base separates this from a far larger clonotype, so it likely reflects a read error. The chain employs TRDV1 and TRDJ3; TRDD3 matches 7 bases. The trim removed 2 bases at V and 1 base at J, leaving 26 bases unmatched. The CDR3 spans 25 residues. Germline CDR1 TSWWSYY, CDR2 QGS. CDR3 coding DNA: TGTGCTCTTGGGGAATTAATCCCCTTTCCTCCCCAGGGATACTTAACTTCCTGGGACACCCGACAGATGTTTTTC. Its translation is CALGELIPFPPQGYLTSWDTRQMFF.

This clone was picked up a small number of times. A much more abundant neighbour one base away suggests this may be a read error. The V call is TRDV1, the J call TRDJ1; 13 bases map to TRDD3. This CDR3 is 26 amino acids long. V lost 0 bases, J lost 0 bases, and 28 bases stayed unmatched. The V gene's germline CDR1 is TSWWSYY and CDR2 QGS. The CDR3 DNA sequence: TGTGCTCTTGGGGAACTCGGGCGATCCAGAGCCTATTACTGGGGGATACGCTTGGTGTACACCGATAAACTCATCTTT. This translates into CALGELGRSRAYYWGIRLVYTDKLIF.

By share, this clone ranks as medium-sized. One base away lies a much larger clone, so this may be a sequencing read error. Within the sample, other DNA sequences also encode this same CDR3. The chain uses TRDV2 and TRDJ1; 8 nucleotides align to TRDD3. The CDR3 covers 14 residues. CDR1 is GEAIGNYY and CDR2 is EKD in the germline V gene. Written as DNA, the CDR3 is TGTGCCTGTGACACCGTGGGGGATCACGATAAACTCATCTTC. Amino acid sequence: CACDTVGDHDKLIF.

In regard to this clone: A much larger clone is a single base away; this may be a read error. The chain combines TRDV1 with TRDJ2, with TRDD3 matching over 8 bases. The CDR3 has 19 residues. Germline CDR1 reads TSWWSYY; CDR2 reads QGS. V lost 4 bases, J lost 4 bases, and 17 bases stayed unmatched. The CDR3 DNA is TGTGCTCTTGGGGCGATGCCTTCCCTTAACTGGGGGGGGACAGCACAACTCTTCTTT. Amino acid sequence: CALGAMPSLNWGGTAQLFF.

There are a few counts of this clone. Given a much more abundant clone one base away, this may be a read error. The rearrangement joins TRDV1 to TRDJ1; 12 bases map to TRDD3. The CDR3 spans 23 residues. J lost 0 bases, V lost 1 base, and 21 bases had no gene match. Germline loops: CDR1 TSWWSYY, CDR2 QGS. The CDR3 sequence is CALGEPRLSTGGYQWANTDKLIF. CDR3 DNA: TGTGCTCTTGGGGAACCAAGGTTATCGACTGGGGGATACCAATGGGCCAACACCGATAAACTCATCTTT.

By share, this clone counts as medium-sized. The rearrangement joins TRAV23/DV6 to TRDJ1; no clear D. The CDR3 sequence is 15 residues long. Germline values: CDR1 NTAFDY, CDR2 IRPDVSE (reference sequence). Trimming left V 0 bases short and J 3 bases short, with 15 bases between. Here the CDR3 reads CAASMVERMPDKLIF. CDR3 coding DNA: TGTGCAGCAAGCATGGTAGAACGGATGCCCGATAAACTCATCTTT.